This entry lists 16 T cell receptor beta chains sequenced from one sample in a study of cytomegalovirus exposure and HLA in healthy donors. The study ran its PCR with 60 Vbeta and 13 Jbeta primers. Profiled with immunoSEQ multiplex PCR; TCRdb holds only in-frame clones, not every one. This table holds 150,000 to 200,000 clones, about 90% found once. What was sequenced was PBMCs. The receptors were gathered from a girl under three years old in good health and CMV-seronegative.

The chain has TRBV7-8 and TRBJ2-5, with 16 bases lining up with TRBD2. This CDR3 is 19 amino acids long. Germline lookup yields CDR1 SGHVS and CDR2 FQNEAQ. Trimming at V came to 5 bases and at J to 5 bases, leaving 14 bases not matched to a gene. CDR3 region: CASSPRGLAGGPRAETQYF. The CDR3 nucleotides are TGTGCCAGCAGCCCACGGGGACTAGCGGGGGGGCCTCGGGCTGAGACCCAGTACTTC.

The gene calls are TRBV11-2 and TRBJ2-1; D possibly corresponds to TRBD2 (5 bases). This CDR3 has 12 residues. CDR1 SGHAT and CDR2 FQNNGV come from the germline V gene. V lost 5 bases and J 13 bases, leaving 15 bases between the germline ends. CDR3 region: CASSALKRFQFF. CDR3 DNA sequence: TGTGCCAGCAGCGCCCTCAAGCGGTTCCAGTTCTTC.

The chain employs TRBV27 and TRBJ2-2; D possibly corresponds to TRBD1 (6 bases). The CDR3 has 15 residues. V shed 6 bases and J shed 8 bases, with 19 bases lying between them. The germline CDR1 and CDR2 sequences are MNHEY and SMNVEV (reference sequence). The CDR3 protein is CASSPELFGQGELFF. CDR3 sequence (DNA): TGTGCCAGCAGCCCAGAGTTGTTCGGACAGGGGGAGCTGTTTTTT.

The rearrangement links TRBV29-1 to TRBJ2-6; maybe TRBD1 (5 bases). Germline CDR1 and CDR2: SQVTM and ANQGSEA. Trimming removed 3 bases at V and 4 bases at J, with 7 bases between. The length of the CDR3 is 13 residues. The CDR3 loop is CSVDRAGANVLTF. The CDR3 DNA is TGCAGCGTTGACAGGGCCGGGGCCAACGTCCTGACTTTC. Filled out from reference TRBV29-1 and TRBJ2-6, the complete variable domain reads SAVISQKPSRDICQRGTSLTIQCQVDSQVTMMFWYRQQPGQSLTLIATANQGSEATYESGFVIDKFPISRPNLTFSTLTVSNMSPEDSSIYLCSVDRAGANVLTFGAGSRLTVL.

The rearrangement uses TRBV10-3 and TRBJ2-7; 11 bases map to TRBD2. V lost 8 bases to trimming and J lost 4 bases; unmatched junction nucleotides: 4. This CDR3 region has 13 residues. The V gene's germline CDR1 is ENHRY and CDR2 SYGVKD. The CDR3: CAISGTSGYEQYF. The CDR3, as DNA: TGTGCCATCTCGGGGACTAGCGGTTACGAGCAGTACTTC.

V usage is TRBV11-2 and J usage is TRBJ2-7; 14 bases map to TRBD2. From germline, CDR1 is SGHAT and CDR2 FQNNGV. This CDR3 is built from 17 residues. After removal of 5 bases from V and 3 bases from J, the junction contained 9 bases not matched to a gene. CDR3: CASSPLGTSGRCYEQYF. CDR3 bases: TGTGCCAGCAGCCCGCTTGGGACTAGCGGGAGATGCTACGAGCAGTACTTC.

This chain joins TRBV30 and TRBJ1-1; no clear D. V was shortened by 5 bases and J by 3 bases, with 19 bases between the two germline ends. The CDR3 totals 15 residues. Germline lookup yields CDR1 GTSNPN and CDR2 SVGIG (reference sequence). For the CDR3, the DNA is TGTGCCTGGGATATGATAAGGTCGGGTGACACTGAAGCTTTCTTT. It codes for CAWDMIRSGDTEAFF.

This clone is a singleton in its sample. The gene calls are TRBV4-1 and TRBJ2-7; TRBD1 matches at 8 bases. Germline trimming cut 1 base from V and 5 bases from J; bases unmatched to any gene: 4. This CDR3 has 14 amino acids. Germline CDR1 and CDR2: MGHRA and YSYEKL. CDR3 amino acids: CASSQVAGGHEQYF. The CDR3 DNA reads TGCGCCAGCAGCCAAGTAGCAGGGGGCCACGAGCAGTACTTC.

This clone was detected only a few times. An end of the junction does not agree with germline; a read error may underlie this. The chain joins TRBV7-9 to TRBJ1-5; the match to TRBD1 covers 11 bases. Germline-derived CDR1 and CDR2 are SEHNR and FQNEAQ (reference sequence). This CDR3 is built from 16 residues. The CDR3 reads CSSSRSGTGGGQPQHF. The CDR3 region has the DNA TGTTCCAGCAGTCGATCCGGGACAGGGGGGGGTCAGCCCCAGCATTTT.

V and J are TRBV6-1 and TRBJ2-5; possible D gene TRBD2, 6 bases. CDR1 is MNHNS, CDR2 SASEGT, per germline. Trimming took 6 bases from V and 4 from J, leaving 6 bases between them. The CDR3 spans 11 residues. The CDR3 sequence: CASSGGETQYF. The CDR3 region has the DNA TGTGCCAGCAGCGGGGGAGAGACCCAGTACTTC.

Here the CDR3 reads CASSKTSTGGETNEKLFF. CDR3 sequence (DNA): TGCGCCAGCAGCAAAACCTCGACAGGGGGCGAAACTAATGAAAAACTGTTTTTT. This chain uses TRBV4-1 with TRBJ1-4; 10 bases line up with TRBD1. V gave up 5 bases and J gave up 1 base; unmatched junction bases: 10. There are 18 residues in the CDR3. Germline V CDR1 and CDR2: MGHRA, YSYEKL.

This rearrangement joins TRBV7-8 to TRBJ2-5; TRBD2 matches 13 bases. With V trimmed by 5 bases and J by 4 bases, 1 base remained unmatched. This CDR3 is 14 amino acids long. CDR1 is SGHVS, CDR2 FQNEAQ, per germline. CDR3 protein: CASSGTSGIETQYF. The CDR3 DNA follows: TGTGCCAGCAGCGGGACTAGCGGGATAGAGACCCAGTACTTC. Looking up the rest from reference TRBV7-8 and TRBJ2-5 gives the full variable domain: GAGVSQSPRYKVAKRGQDVALRCDPISGHVSLFWYQQALGQGPEFLTYFQNEAQLDKSGLPSDRFFAERPEGSVSTLKIQRTQQEDSAVYLCASSGTSGIETQYFGPGTRLLVL.

The V gene is TRBV4-2, the J gene TRBJ2-3; 10 bases agree with TRBD2. The CDR3 sequence is 21 residues long. V lost 0 bases and J lost 2; bases outside the gene matches: 17. The germline V gene has CDR1 LGHNA and CDR2 YNFKEQ. The CDR3 DNA reads TGTGCCAGCAGCCAAGAATCAAGACTAGCGGGCCGACCTTCCCCCACAGATACGCAGTATTTT. It encodes CASSQESRLAGRPSPTDTQYF.

The chain recombines TRBV4-1 with TRBJ2-7, with D maybe TRBD2 (6 bases). The CDR3 sequence is 18 residues long. The V gene lost 0 bases and the J gene lost 2 bases, with 20 bases spanning the gap. Germline assignment: CDR1 MGHRA and CDR2 YSYEKL. The CDR3 sequence is CASSQEGSSGLATYEQYF. The CDR3 region has the DNA TGCGCCAGCAGCCAAGAAGGGAGTAGCGGTCTCGCCACCTACGAGCAGTACTTC.

The chain links TRBV6-6 to TRBJ1-1; unclear D gene. The CDR3 has 14 amino acids. Germline V lookup: CDR1 MNHNY, CDR2 SVGAGI (reference sequence). Trimming took 0 bases from V and 6 from J, leaving 11 bases between them. In DNA form, the CDR3 reads TGTGCCAGCAGTTACTCTGGGAGGGCAGCTGAAGCTTTCTTT. Translating gives CASSYSGRAAEAFF.

The chain joins TRBV30 to TRBJ1-3, with D hard to call. The V and J ends lost 2 bases and 0 bases respectively, with 14 bases between them. CDR3 length equals 16 residues. In germline, CDR1 is GTSNPN, CDR2 SVGIG (reference sequence). This CDR3 is CAWSPHWTVSGNTIYF. The CDR3 nucleotides are TGTGCCTGGAGTCCGCACTGGACTGTCTCTGGAAACACCATATATTTT.